This TCR beta chain was obtained from a study of blood T cell repertoires in COVID-19. Study-level information: T cells, B-cell-depleted T cells, or PBMCs provided the cDNA or gDNA that served as material.

Germline V gene data show CDR1 as MNHEY and CDR2 as SMNVEV (reference sequence). The CDR3 runs to 13 residues. The V and J ends lost 3 bases and 6 bases respectively, with 11 bases between them. Generated by immunoSEQ multiplex PCR, the TCRdb table keeps only in-frame clones and is missing some. The profile shows about 150,000 clones, less than 85% of them singletons. Sequenced material: peripheral blood. V usage is TRBV27 and J usage is TRBJ1-2, with TRBD1 as a possible D gene (6 bases). The clonotype originates from a woman aged 80 or older with active or convalescent COVID-19. Here the CDR3 DNA reads TGTGCCAGCAGTTTTAGGGGGTTCAATGGCTACACCTTC. It specifies CASSFRGFNGYTF.